A selection of T cell receptor beta chains follows, all from one sample in a study of memory B cells and T cells in multiple sclerosis. Data came from immunoSEQ multiplex PCR; TCRdb stores just in-frame clones and leaves some out. The sample records around 12,000 clones, 84% being singletons. These receptors have no identified antigens. Sequenced: PBMCs from blood kept in culture. These receptors originate from a human donor with multiple sclerosis. The CDR3 runs from the conserved cysteine through the conserved F or W. Each record gives: J gene, V gene, CDR3 protein.

j_call: TRBJ2-7; v_call: TRBV11-2; cdr3_aa: CASSLGWDRGLAGVYEQYF
j_call: TRBJ2-7; v_call: TRBV2; cdr3_aa: CASSPGTPTGEQYF
j_call: TRBJ1-1; v_call: TRBV7-9; cdr3_aa: CASNEGGPGENTEAFF
j_call: TRBJ2-5; v_call: TRBV5-6; cdr3_aa: CASSFRKLAGETQYF
j_call: TRBJ2-5; v_call: TRBV9; cdr3_aa: CASSVGVQVETQYF
j_call: TRBJ2-3; v_call: TRBV5-4; cdr3_aa: CASRPGGLGTDTQYF
j_call: TRBJ2-2; v_call: TRBV5-1; cdr3_aa: CASSLTSSGKTGELFF
j_call: TRBJ1-2; v_call: TRBV6-5; cdr3_aa: CASTANHLYGYTF
j_call: TRBJ1-5; v_call: TRBV7-9; cdr3_aa: CASSFGDQPQHF
j_call: TRBJ1-2; v_call: TRBV28; cdr3_aa: CASLKGSQGARGYTF
j_call: TRBJ1-1; v_call: TRBV14; cdr3_aa: CASSSTRDSKNTEAFF
j_call: TRBJ2-1; v_call: TRBV6-6; cdr3_aa: CASHKTGYNEQFF